These 17 T cell receptor beta chains came from one sample sequenced in a study of blood T cell repertoires in COVID-19. Measured with immunoSEQ multiplex PCR; TCRdb has only the in-frame clones, and not every one. Among 130,000 to 150,000 clones listed, about 91% were seen once. The sequenced sample was peripheral blood. The receptors come from a woman aged 45 to 65 with acute or convalescent COVID-19.

This clone was seen only a few times. The chain couples TRBV7-9 to TRBJ2-1; 8 bases line up with TRBD1. The CDR3 covers 17 residues. The V gene's germline CDR1 is SEHNR and CDR2 FQNEAQ (reference sequence). The J segment lost 0 bases and the V segment lost 5 bases, leaving 9 bases of the junction unmatched. The CDR3 bases are TGTGCCAGCAGCCACCCAACAGGGGGTAGCTCCTACAATGAGCAGTTCTTC. Amino acids: CASSHPTGGSSYNEQFF. The variable domain in full, with the rest retrieved from reference TRBV7-9 and TRBJ2-1, is DTGVSQNPRHKITKRGQNVTFRCDPISEHNRLYWYRQTLGQGPEFLTYFQNEAQLEKSRLLSDRFSAERPKGSFSTLEIQRTEQGDSAMYLCASSHPTGGSSYNEQFFGPGTRLTVL.

This clone was detected only once. CDR3 in DNA: TGTGCCAGCAGCTTGTATGGAGGGGGCGGCACAGATACGCAGTATTTT. Translation gives CASSLYGGGGTDTQYF. V gene TRBV5-4 combines with J gene TRBJ2-3; tentatively, D is TRBD1 (7 bases). CDR1 is SGHNT, CDR2 YYREEE, per germline (reference sequence). This CDR3 contains 16 residues. The V and J ends lost 1 base and 1 base respectively, with 13 bases between them.

This clone was detected once. This sequence joins TRBV24-1 and TRBJ2-1; 9 nucleotides match TRBD2. Unmatched junction bases numbered 16, after V lost 9 bases and J lost 5 bases. The germline gives CDR1 KGHDR, CDR2 SFDVKD. CDR3 length equals 17 residues. The CDR3 nucleotides read TGTGCCACCGGCGGGACTAGCACATCGTCGGAAGACAATGAGCAGTTCTTC. As protein: CATGGTSTSSEDNEQFF.

J is TRBJ1-2 and V is TRBV27, with 7 positions matching TRBD1. This CDR3 spans 13 amino acids. With 5 bases clipped from V and 4 bases from J, the junction kept 4 bases outside the gene matches. Germline V gene sequence: CDR1 MNHEY, CDR2 SMNVEV (reference sequence). CDR3 residues: CASSDGTVYGYTF. CDR3 sequence (DNA): TGTGCCAGCAGTGATGGGACAGTCTATGGCTACACCTTC.

The CDR3 here is CASSLGGYRGNTGELFF. Here the CDR3 DNA reads TGTGCCAGCAGCTTGGGAGGTTACAGGGGGAACACCGGGGAGCTGTTTTTT. The chain carries TRBV5-4 and TRBJ2-2; 7 bases align to TRBD1. This CDR3 has 17 residues. J lost 1 base, V lost 0 bases, and 6 bases had no gene match. From germline, CDR1 is SGHNT and CDR2 YYREEE (reference sequence).

This chain uses TRBV6-5 with TRBJ1-1; D remains unclear. Trimming took off 0 bases at V and 6 bases at J, with 11 bases between the two ends. The CDR3 is 14 amino acids. Per germline, CDR1 MNHEY and CDR2 SVGAGI. CDR3 amino acids: CASSYSSLPAEAFF. CDR3 nucleotides: TGTGCCAGCAGTTACTCGTCCCTCCCTGCTGAAGCTTTCTTT.

The chain has TRBV29-1 and TRBJ1-2; TRBD1 matches at 8 bases. CDR3 length: 15 amino acids. Germline V lookup: CDR1 SQVTM, CDR2 ANQGSEA. With 6 bases clipped from V and 4 bases from J, the junction kept 13 bases outside the gene matches. CDR3 sequence reads: CSVYLSGGAGYGYTF. DNA of the CDR3: TGCAGCGTCTACCTCTCAGGGGGCGCGGGCTATGGCTACACCTTC.

Only one count was recorded for this clone. The chain is built from TRBV7-3 and TRBJ1-2; D may be TRBD1 (5 bases). This CDR3 contains 13 residues. V dropped 5 bases and J dropped 4 bases, with 11 bases sitting between them. Germline V gene data show CDR1 as SGHTA and CDR2 as FQGTGA. The chain's CDR3 is CASSQEGAYGYTF. CDR3 DNA sequence: TGTGCCAGCAGCCAGGAAGGGGCCTATGGCTACACCTTC.

The chain is built from TRBV5-4 and TRBJ2-3, with TRBD2 matching over 8 bases. Losses at the gene ends were 1 base for V and 4 bases for J; bases not matched to a gene: 8. CDR3 length equals 16 residues. CDR1 is SGHNT, CDR2 YYREEE, per germline (reference sequence). Here the CDR3 reads CASSLKREIEADTQYF. The DNA for the CDR3 is TGTGCCAGCAGCTTGAAGCGGGAGATTGAGGCAGATACGCAGTATTTT.

The CDR3 here is CASSFALAGDEQFF. The CDR3 DNA reads as TGTGCCAGCAGCTTCGCCCTAGCGGGAGATGAGCAGTTCTTC. The chain joins TRBV7-9 to TRBJ2-1; 10 nucleotides line up with TRBD2. Per the germline V gene, CDR1 is SEHNR and CDR2 is FQNEAQ (reference sequence). This CDR3 has 14 residues. V was clipped by 3 bases and J by 8 bases; unmatched bases: 4.

V is TRBV5-1 and J is TRBJ2-7; 7 bases align to TRBD1. The CDR3 sequence is 14 residues long. V lost 3 bases and J lost 3; bases outside the gene matches: 6. Germline CDR1 SGHRS, CDR2 YFSETQ. The CDR3 protein is CASSSGQAYYEQYF. Written as DNA, the CDR3 is TGCGCCAGCAGCTCAGGACAGGCGTACTACGAGCAGTACTTC.

The chain uses TRBV19 and TRBJ1-2; 7 bases map to TRBD1. CDR1 is LNHDA, CDR2 SQIVND, per germline (reference sequence). V dropped 5 bases and J dropped 3; count of bases not matched to a gene: 9. CDR3 length: 15 residues. CDR3 protein: CASSVDREMDYGYTF. DNA of the CDR3: TGTGCCAGTAGTGTTGACAGGGAAATGGACTATGGCTACACCTTC.

This chain links TRBV10-2 with TRBJ2-7; TRBD2 matches 8 bases. The CDR3 has 16 amino acids. V lost 1 base and J lost 7; bases outside the gene matches: 12. Germline assignment: CDR1 WSHSY and CDR2 SAAADI. CDR3 sequence reads: CASSEFPTSGTGEQYF. The CDR3 DNA sequence: TGCGCCAGCAGTGAGTTTCCCACTAGCGGTACGGGGGAGCAGTACTTC.

V and J are TRBV27 and TRBJ1-6; D perhaps matches TRBD1 (5 bases). The CDR3 consists of 14 residues. From germline, CDR1 is MNHEY and CDR2 SMNVEV (reference sequence). Trimming left V 0 bases short and J 8 bases short, with 8 bases between. The CDR3 coding sequence is TGTGCCAGCAGTTTATCCGGGGGATATTCACCCCTCCACTTT. Translating gives CASSLSGGYSPLHF.

The chain uses TRBV5-5 and TRBJ1-2; no clear D. The CDR3 runs 14 residues. Germline CDR1 reads SGHKS; CDR2 reads YYEKEE (reference sequence). Deletions cut 0 bases from V and 3 bases from J, with 9 bases between. Written as DNA, the CDR3 is TGTGCCAGCAGCTTGGCCGGGGAGTACTATGGCTACACCTTC. Protein: CASSLAGEYYGYTF.

J is TRBJ2-2 and V is TRBV5-3, with D tentatively TRBD2 (6 bases). TRBV5-3 is identified as an open reading frame with a role that is uncertain. Between the trimmed V and J ends, which lost 0 bases and 7 bases, there was a span of 10 bases. The length of the CDR3 is 14 residues. The CDR3 is CARSLEEGGGELFF. The CDR3 DNA sequence: TGTGCCAGAAGCTTGGAGGAGGGAGGCGGGGAGCTGTTTTTT.

The V gene is TRBV6-5, the J gene TRBJ2-7, with 10 bases lining up with TRBD2. V was pared by 2 bases and J by 4 bases, with 2 bases of the junction left unmatched. The CDR3 is 14 residues long. CDR1 is MNHEY and CDR2 is SVGAGI in the germline V gene. CDR3 loop: CASSYTSGAYEQYF. As DNA, the CDR3 is TGTGCCAGCAGTTACACTAGCGGGGCTTACGAGCAGTACTTC.